Shown below are 32 T cell receptor beta chains from a single sample sequenced in a study of identifying expanded T cells in peripheral blood. The protocol was immunoSEQ multiplex PCR, while the TCRdb copy is restricted to in-frame clones and leaves out a portion. Found here are about 110,000 clones, roughly 90% of them singletons; the top ten hold about a sixth. The specimen was blood. These receptors originate from a person between 18 and 75 years old in good health.

The chain carries TRBV7-9 and TRBJ2-7; TRBD1 might be the D (6 bases). CDR1 and CDR2 from the germline V gene are SEHNR and FQNEAQ (reference sequence). Between the trimmed V and J ends, which lost 2 bases and 2 bases, there was a span of 19 bases. CDR3 length: 17 amino acids. Written as DNA, the CDR3 is TGTGCCAGCAGCTTAAGGCCCTCAGCAGGGGTGGCCTACGAGCAGTACTTC. It specifies CASSLRPSAGVAYEQYF.

The chain joins TRBV27 to TRBJ1-1; TRBD1 matches 9 bases. Unmatched junction bases numbered 10, after V lost 5 bases and J lost 6 bases. Looked up from germline, CDR1 is MNHEY and CDR2 is SMNVEV (reference sequence). The CDR3 runs 15 residues. The DNA for the CDR3 is TGTGCCAGCAGTGTATTGACAGGGGGGATCCCTGAAGCTTTCTTT. It translates to CASSVLTGGIPEAFF.

This sequence joins TRBV19 and TRBJ1-5, with D tentatively TRBD1 (5 bases). This CDR3 spans 14 amino acids. Germline CDR1 is LNHDA and CDR2 is SQIVND (reference sequence). The germline V and J ends were trimmed by 1 base and 7 bases, with 11 bases remaining between them. CDR3 DNA sequence: TGTGCCAGTAGTATAGGGATGGGGGGGCAGCCCCAGCATTTT. Amino acids: CASSIGMGGQPQHF.

The chain links TRBV4-3 to TRBJ1-5, with 8 nucleotides matching TRBD1. Germline lookup yields CDR1 LGHNA and CDR2 YSLEER. CDR3 size: 17 residues. The V and J ends lost 1 base and 0 bases, in that order; junction bases with no gene match: 5. DNA for the CDR3: TGCGCCAGCAGCCAAGCGGACAGGGCGCGTAGCAATCAGCCCCAGCATTTT. It yields the protein CASSQADRARSNQPQHF.

The V and J genes are TRBV19 and TRBJ1-2, with D tentatively TRBD1 (6 bases). The CDR3 covers 17 residues. Per germline, CDR1 LNHDA and CDR2 SQIVND (reference sequence). Trimming pared 4 bases from V and 1 base from J, leaving 19 bases between. The CDR3: CASSTVRTDSFNYGYTF. The CDR3 DNA reads as TGTGCCAGTAGTACCGTCCGAACGGACAGTTTTAACTATGGCTACACCTTC.

The chain is built from TRBV5-5 and TRBJ1-2; 8 bases fit TRBD1. The CDR3 has 13 amino acids. CDR1 and CDR2 from the germline V gene are SGHKS and YYEKEE (reference sequence). V lost 5 bases, J lost 4 bases, and 4 bases stayed unmatched. The CDR3 sequence is CASRPTGGYGYTF. CDR3 DNA sequence: TGTGCCAGCAGGCCTACAGGGGGCTATGGCTACACCTTC.

J is TRBJ2-3 and V is TRBV11-2, with 11 bases fitting TRBD2. With V trimmed by 1 base and J by 2 bases, 2 bases remained unmatched. This CDR3 has 16 amino acids. The germline gives CDR1 SGHAT, CDR2 FQNNGV. CDR3 residues: CASSLVAGGLTDTQYF. As DNA, the CDR3 is TGTGCCAGCAGCTTAGTAGCGGGGGGGCTCACAGATACGCAGTATTTT.

The gene calls are TRBV6-5 and TRBJ2-7; possibly TRBD1 for D (5 bases). V lost 7 bases and J 0 bases, leaving 13 bases between the germline ends. This CDR3 comprises 14 residues. Germline assignment: CDR1 MNHEY and CDR2 SVGAGI. Here the CDR3 DNA reads TGTGCCAGCAAAACAGGTTACCTCTCCTACGAGCAGTACTTC. Protein sequence: CASKTGYLSYEQYF.

The genes are TRBV13 and TRBJ1-1; 9 positions agree with TRBD1. CDR1 is PRHDT and CDR2 is FYEKMQ in the germline V gene (reference sequence). After removal of 3 bases from V and 2 bases from J, the junction contained 4 bases not matched to a gene. This CDR3 is built from 15 residues. CDR3 DNA sequence: TGTGCCAGCAGCTTCTGGGGACAGGGAAACACTGAAGCTTTCTTT. Translating it yields CASSFWGQGNTEAFF.

The chain carries TRBV30 and TRBJ2-7; D is undetermined. Looked up from germline, CDR1 is GTSNPN and CDR2 is SVGIG (reference sequence). The CDR3 sequence is 13 residues long. Between the trimmed V and J ends, which lost 7 bases and 2 bases, there was a span of 15 bases. CDR3 sequence: CAFYELTPYEQYF. The CDR3 DNA reads TGTGCCTTTTACGAACTCACCCCCTACGAGCAGTACTTC.

The CDR3 coding sequence is TGCGCCAGCAGCTTCGGACTAGCGGGGGGGCCCTACGAGCAGTACTTC. Its protein product is CASSFGLAGGPYEQYF. The rearrangement joins TRBV5-1 to TRBJ2-7, with 15 nucleotides matching TRBD2. This CDR3 comprises 16 residues. Germline V gene sequence: CDR1 SGHRS, CDR2 YFSETQ. Trimming cost V 2 bases and J 2 bases; bases outside gene matches: 2.

The chain carries TRBV2 and TRBJ2-3, with D perhaps matching TRBD1 (6 bases). There are 16 residues in the CDR3. V was cut by 4 bases and J by 2 bases, with 16 bases left in between. Per the germline V gene, CDR1 is SNHLY and CDR2 is FYNNEI. CDR3 amino acids: CASSGGPGQTTDTQYF. The DNA for the CDR3 is TGTGCCAGCAGTGGGGGACCGGGACAAACCACAGATACGCAGTATTTT.

This clone was found once. The chain uses TRBV6-5 and TRBJ1-1; D call uncertain. The CDR3 extends over 12 amino acids. V gave up 5 bases and J gave up 8 bases, with 12 bases separating them. Germline V lookup: CDR1 MNHEY, CDR2 SVGAGI. CDR3 in amino acids: CASSRTGVEAFF. The CDR3, as DNA: TGTGCCAGCAGTCGAACCGGGGTCGAAGCTTTCTTT.

The chain links TRBV6-5 to TRBJ2-7; D call uncertain. The CDR3 runs to 13 residues. Trimming removed 2 bases from V and 3 bases from J, with 8 bases in between. Germline values: CDR1 MNHEY, CDR2 SVGAGI. The CDR3 nucleotides read TGTGCCAGCAGTTACCGAGCAGGCTACGAGCAGTACTTC. Encoded protein: CASSYRAGYEQYF.

V is TRBV19 and J is TRBJ2-3; unclear D gene. There are 15 residues in the CDR3. CDR1 and CDR2 from the germline V gene are LNHDA and SQIVND (reference sequence). V was pared by 11 bases and J by 1 base, with 19 bases between. The CDR3 coding sequence is TGTGCCGGCGAACTATCCCCAAGGGGCACAGATACGCAGTATTTT. Translating it yields CAGELSPRGTDTQYF.

CDR3: CASRLVSVDGYTF. CDR3 DNA sequence: TGTGCCAGTAGACTGGTATCAGTTGATGGCTACACCTTC. V usage is TRBV19 and J usage is TRBJ1-2; D is unresolved. Germline CDR1 is LNHDA and CDR2 is SQIVND (reference sequence). This CDR3 is built from 13 residues. Trimming cost V 6 bases and J 6 bases, with 14 bases left between them.

Here the CDR3 reads CARSPPTGMIPEAKNIQYF. In DNA, the CDR3 is TGTGCCAGAAGCCCCCCGACAGGGATGATACCCGAAGCCAAAAACATTCAGTACTTC. The rearrangement uses TRBV5-3 and TRBJ2-4; TRBD1 matches at 7 bases. TRBV5-3 is sorted into the ORF group, with uncertain function. J was trimmed by 0 bases and V by 4 bases; bases with no gene match: 16. The CDR3 extends over 19 amino acids.

This CDR3 is CASSHNERGYGYTF. The CDR3 nucleotides are TGTGCCAGCAGCCATAACGAGCGAGGCTATGGCTACACCTTC. V is TRBV27 and J is TRBJ1-2; D not certain. Germline CDR1 is MNHEY and CDR2 is SMNVEV (reference sequence). Trimming stripped 6 bases from V and 4 bases from J, with 15 bases between. The CDR3 totals 14 residues.

The rearrangement uses TRBV7-9 and TRBJ2-2; 11 positions match TRBD1. V shed 5 bases, J shed 4 bases, and the junction held 6 bases outside the gene matches. CDR3 length equals 16 residues. Germline CDR1 SEHNR, CDR2 FQNEAQ (reference sequence). Written as DNA, the CDR3 is TGTGCCAGCAGCCCTCCGGGACAGGGGGGCACCGGGGAGCTGTTTTTT. Amino acid sequence: CASSPPGQGGTGELFF.

The chain couples TRBV9 to TRBJ1-2; no clear D gene. V shed 4 bases and J shed 9 bases, with 10 bases lying between them. The CDR3 extends over 11 amino acids. CDR1 is SGDLS, CDR2 YYNGEE, per germline. The DNA for the CDR3 is TGTGCCAGCAGCACTCGCCTCAGCTACACCTTC. Translation: CASSTRLSYTF.

The chain uses TRBV6-5 and TRBJ1-1; D is unclear. The germline gives CDR1 MNHEY, CDR2 SVGAGI. The CDR3 loop spans 14 amino acids. Trimming took 7 bases from V and 0 from J, leaving 12 bases between them. The CDR3 loop is CASTVNTVNTEAFF. The CDR3 DNA follows: TGTGCCAGCACCGTAAACACAGTGAACACTGAAGCTTTCTTT.

CDR3 coding DNA: TGTGCCAGCAGCTTACTAGGACTCCAAGAGACCCAGTACTTC. This sequence encodes CASSLLGLQETQYF. J is TRBJ2-5 and V is TRBV7-9, with TRBD2 as a possible D gene (5 bases). CDR3 length equals 14 residues. Trimming stripped 2 bases from V and 1 base from J, with 8 bases between. Germline CDR1 and CDR2: SEHNR and FQNEAQ (reference sequence).

For the CDR3, the DNA is TGTGCCAGCAGCAGACAGGGGGCTATGAGCTCCTACAATGAGCAGTTCTTC. Translated, it gives CASSRQGAMSSYNEQFF. V gene TRBV6-4 combines with J gene TRBJ2-1; 10 nucleotides line up with TRBD1. Trimming took 6 bases from V and 0 from J; bases not matched to a gene: 8. In germline, CDR1 is MRHNA, CDR2 SNTAGT. The CDR3 sequence is 17 residues long.

V gene TRBV4-3 combines with J gene TRBJ2-1, with TRBD2 identical over 8 bases. The CDR3 loop spans 16 amino acids. Trimming cost V 0 bases and J 3 bases; bases outside gene matches: 4. Germline V lookup: CDR1 LGHNA, CDR2 YSLEER. The chain's CDR3 is CASSQDSGGLYNEQFF. For the CDR3, the DNA is TGCGCCAGCAGCCAAGACTCGGGGGGGCTCTACAATGAGCAGTTCTTC.

V gene TRBV7-8 combines with J gene TRBJ2-5; 7 bases map to TRBD2. Germline CDR1 is SGHVS and CDR2 is FQNEAQ. The CDR3 has 16 amino acids. With V trimmed by 2 bases and J by 5 bases, 11 bases remained unmatched. The CDR3 bases are TGTGCCAGCAGCTTATCCCAGAGCGGGGTGGAGGAGACCCAGTACTTC. Protein product: CASSLSQSGVEETQYF.

The chain joins TRBV5-6 to TRBJ1-5, with D hard to call. This CDR3 has 10 amino acids. The V gene lost 6 bases and the J gene lost 3 bases, with 1 base spanning the gap. Germline lookup yields CDR1 SGHDT and CDR2 YYEEEE. The CDR3 spells CASINQPQHF. In DNA form, the CDR3 reads TGTGCCAGCATCAATCAGCCCCAGCATTTT.

This clone has just one count. The chain couples TRBV5-4 to TRBJ1-1, with TRBD1 matching 10 bases. The CDR3 is 14 amino acids. Trimming took 3 bases from V and 5 from J; bases not matched to a gene: 4. Looked up from germline, CDR1 is SGHNT and CDR2 is YYREEE (reference sequence). The CDR3 region has the DNA TGTGCCAGCAGCTGGACAGGGGGGGGGACTGAAGCTTTCTTT. Protein product: CASSWTGGGTEAFF.

This rearrangement joins TRBV2 to TRBJ1-3; D perhaps matches TRBD1 (5 bases). Between the trimmed V and J ends, which lost 3 bases and 6 bases, there was a span of 9 bases. In germline, CDR1 is SNHLY, CDR2 FYNNEI. The CDR3 length is 13 residues. The CDR3 reads CASSEGVLNTIYF. The CDR3 nucleotides read TGTGCCAGCAGTGAGGGGGTCCTAAACACCATATATTTT.

The rearrangement uses TRBV10-3 and TRBJ1-2, with 10 bases lining up with TRBD1. The CDR3 runs 14 residues. Germline V gives CDR1 ENHRY, CDR2 SYGVKD. After removal of 6 bases from V and 4 bases from J, the junction contained 5 bases not matched to a gene. CDR3 region: CAIRTGQGFYGYTF. In DNA, the CDR3 is TGTGCCATCAGGACGGGACAGGGGTTCTATGGCTACACCTTC.

The chain combines TRBV6-5 with TRBJ1-3; D is unclear. Per the germline V gene, CDR1 is MNHEY and CDR2 is SVGAGI. The V end was cut by 2 bases, the J end by 0 bases, with 5 bases between. The CDR3 totals 14 residues. The CDR3 DNA follows: TGTGCCAGCAGTTACAGATACTCTGGAAACACCATATATTTT. It codes for CASSYRYSGNTIYF.

CDR3 protein: CASSGGFLDTEAFF. CDR3 DNA sequence: TGTGCCAGCAGTGGGGGATTTCTGGACACTGAAGCTTTCTTT. J is TRBJ1-1 and V is TRBV6-4; D gene ambiguous. This CDR3 is 14 amino acids long. The germline CDR1 and CDR2 sequences are MRHNA and SNTAGT. V was trimmed by 4 bases and J by 3 bases, leaving 12 bases between them.

The V and J genes are TRBV18 and TRBJ2-2; TRBD1 or TRBD2 may be the D gene (5 bases each). The CDR3 consists of 17 residues. Germline-derived CDR1 and CDR2 are KGHSH and LQKENI. The germline V and J ends were trimmed by 3 bases and 4 bases, with 18 bases remaining between them. The CDR3 region has the DNA TGTGCCAGCTCACCCCCGGGGCCCATCAGGACCACCGGGGAGCTGTTTTTT. Translating gives CASSPPGPIRTTGELFF.